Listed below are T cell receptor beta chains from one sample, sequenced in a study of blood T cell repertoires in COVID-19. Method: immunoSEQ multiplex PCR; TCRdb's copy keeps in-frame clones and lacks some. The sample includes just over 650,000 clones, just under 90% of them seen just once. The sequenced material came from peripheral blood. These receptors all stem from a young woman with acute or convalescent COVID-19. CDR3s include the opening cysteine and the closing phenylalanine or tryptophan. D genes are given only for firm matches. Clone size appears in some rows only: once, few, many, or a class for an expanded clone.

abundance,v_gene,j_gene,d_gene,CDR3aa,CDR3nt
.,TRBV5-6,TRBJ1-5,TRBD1,CASSWWTGNNQPQHF,TGTGCCAGCAGCTGGTGGACAGGGAACAATCAGCCCCAGCATTTT
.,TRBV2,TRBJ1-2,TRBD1,CASTDRGRSFRGYTF,TGTGCCAGCACCGACAGGGGGCGAAGTTTTAGGGGCTACACCTTC
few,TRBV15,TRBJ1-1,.,CATSRPRTANTEAFF,TGTGCCACCAGCAGACCGAGGACAGCTAACACTGAAGCTTTCTTT
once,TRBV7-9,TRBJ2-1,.,CASSLGGGKYNEQFF,TGTGCCAGCAGCTTAGGGGGCGGGAAATACAATGAGCAGTTCTTC
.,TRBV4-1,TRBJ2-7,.,CASSQGEEQYF,TGCGCCAGCAGCCAAGGGGAGGAGCAGTACTTC
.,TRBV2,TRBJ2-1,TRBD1,CASGQVRDNEQFF,TGTGCCAGCGGACAGGTTAGGGACAATGAGCAGTTCTTC
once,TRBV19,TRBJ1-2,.,CASSKGQIYVYGYTF,TGTGCCAGTAGTAAGGGGCAGATCTATGTCTATGGCTACACCTTC
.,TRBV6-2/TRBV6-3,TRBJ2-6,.,CASSYRGWRDSGANVLTF,TGTGCCAGCAGTTACCGGGGGTGGAGGGACTCTGGGGCCAACGTCCTGACTTTC
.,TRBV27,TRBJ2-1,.,CASSALLVGNEQFF,TGTGCCAGCAGCGCTCTACTAGTGGGGAATGAGCAGTTCTTC
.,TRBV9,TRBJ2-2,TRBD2,CASSVAPTSGDTGELFF,TGTGCCAGCAGCGTAGCTCCGACTAGCGGGGACACCGGGGAGCTGTTTTTT
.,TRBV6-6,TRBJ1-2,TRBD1,CATVRGHGYTF,TGTGCCACTGTCAGGGGGCATGGCTACACCTTC
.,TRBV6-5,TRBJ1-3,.,CASRRGSGNTIYF,TGTGCCAGCCGGCGGGGGTCTGGAAACACCATATATTTT
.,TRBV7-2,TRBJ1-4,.,CASSGGGEKLFF,TGTGCCAGCAGCGGGGGAGGGGAAAAACTGTTTTTT
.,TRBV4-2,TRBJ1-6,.,CASSQVAAGPDTLHF,TGTGCCAGCAGCCAAGTGGCGGCAGGGCCTGACACCCTCCACTTT
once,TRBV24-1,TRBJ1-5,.,CATSDPNRDSNQPQHF,TGTGCCACCAGTGACCCTAACAGGGATAGCAATCAGCCCCAGCATTTT
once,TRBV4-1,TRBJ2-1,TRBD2,CASSRGLAGEYNEQFF,TGCGCCAGCAGCCGCGGACTAGCGGGGGAGTACAATGAGCAGTTCTTC
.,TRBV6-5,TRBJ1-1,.,CASSSLTPNTEAFF,TGTGCCAGCAGCTCCCTTACACCGAACACTGAAGCTTTCTTT
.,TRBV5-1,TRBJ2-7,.,CASSTDSLSSYEQYF,TGCGCCAGCAGTACCGACAGCTTAAGCTCCTACGAGCAGTACTTC
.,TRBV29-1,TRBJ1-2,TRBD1,CSVDRGLSEGYTF,TGCAGCGTCGACAGGGGTTTATCGGAAGGCTACACCTTC
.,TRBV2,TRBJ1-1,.,CASKPNTEAFF,TGTGCCAGCAAGCCGAACACTGAAGCTTTCTTT
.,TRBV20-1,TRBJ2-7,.,CSASRPAGFYEQYF,TGCAGTGCTAGTAGACCGGCGGGCTTCTACGAGCAGTACTTC
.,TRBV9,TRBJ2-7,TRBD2,CASSVGDGGGNEQYF,TGTGCCAGCAGCGTAGGAGACGGGGGGGGCAACGAGCAGTACTTC
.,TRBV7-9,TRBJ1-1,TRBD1,CASSLIGVQGVVNTEAFF,TGTGCCAGCAGCTTAATTGGGGTACAGGGGGTAGTGAACACTGAAGCTTTCTTT
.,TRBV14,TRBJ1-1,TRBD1,CASSQTGKAEAFF,TGTGCCAGCAGCCAGACAGGGAAAGCTGAAGCTTTCTTT
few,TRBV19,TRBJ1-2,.,CASSIAGPNYGYTF,TGTGCCAGTAGTATAGCTGGGCCCAACTATGGCTACACCTTC
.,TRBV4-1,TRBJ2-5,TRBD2,CASSRGLAGGRRETQYF,TGCGCCAGCAGCCGGGGACTAGCGGGGGGCCGCAGAGAGACCCAGTACTTC
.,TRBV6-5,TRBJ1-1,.,CASSPLMNTEAFF,TGTGCCAGCAGTCCTTTAATGAACACTGAAGCTTTCTTT
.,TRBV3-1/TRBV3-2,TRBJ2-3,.,CASSQDLGSFDTQYF,TGTGCCAGCAGCCAAGATCTTGGTAGCTTCGATACGCAGTATTTT
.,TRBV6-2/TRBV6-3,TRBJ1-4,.,CASSYEIATNEKLFF,TGTGCCAGCAGTTATGAGATAGCAACTAATGAAAAACTGTTTTTT
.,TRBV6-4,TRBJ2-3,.,CASSDSTGSTDTQYF,TGTGCCAGCAGTGACTCGACAGGTTCCACAGATACGCAGTATTTT
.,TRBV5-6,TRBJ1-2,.,CASRWTADYGYTF,TGTGCCAGCCGCTGGACAGCAGACTATGGCTACACCTTC
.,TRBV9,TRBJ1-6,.,CASSPRWGDSPLHF,TGTGCCAGCAGCCCTAGATGGGGGGATTCACCCCTCCACTTT
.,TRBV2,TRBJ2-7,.,CASNPGRGEQYF,TGTGCCAGCAACCCAGGACGGGGCGAGCAGTACTTC
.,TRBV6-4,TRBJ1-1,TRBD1,CASSNNRGRLATEAFF,TGTGCCAGCAGTAACAACAGGGGGCGTTTGGCCACTGAAGCTTTCTTT
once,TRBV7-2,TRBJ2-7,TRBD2,CASSRTSGGAYEQYF,TGTGCCAGCAGCCGGACTAGCGGGGGGGCCTACGAGCAGTACTTC
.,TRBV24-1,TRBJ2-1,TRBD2,CATSDPSGGAANEQFF,TGTGCCACCAGTGACCCTAGCGGGGGGGCGGCAAATGAGCAGTTCTTC
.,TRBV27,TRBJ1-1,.,CASSSPGIYTEAFF,TGTGCCAGCAGTTCCCCCGGGATATACACTGAAGCTTTCTTT
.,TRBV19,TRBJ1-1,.,CASSIAGEAFF,TGTGCCAGTAGTATTGCAGGGGAGGCTTTCTTT
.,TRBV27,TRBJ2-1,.,CASSSIGDYNEQFF,TGTGCCAGCAGTTCTATAGGAGACTACAATGAGCAGTTCTTC
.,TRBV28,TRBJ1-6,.,CASSLLQGGNSPLHF,TGTGCCAGCAGTCTACTACAGGGTGGTAATTCACCCCTCCACTTT